This TCR beta chain originates from a study of T-cell memory formation after mild COVID-19. Germline V gives CDR1 DFQATT, CDR2 SNEGSKA (reference sequence). V lost 5 bases to trimming and J lost 7 bases, with 14 bases between them. The CDR3 contains 13 residues. TCRdb reprocessed the 5' RACE reads with MiXCR, giving one entry per CDR3 protein. Of 55,000 to 80,000 distinct CDR3 sequences listed, roughly 9.9% are singletons. Sample: PBMCs or a T cell subset sorted from them (not recorded which). This TCR was recovered from a young man who had mild COVID-19 (a few samples of this study predate the infection). Cell type and time point are not known. This chain links TRBV20-1 with TRBJ1-4, with a possible D match to TRBD1 (5 bases). CDR3 coding DNA: TGCAGTGCTCACCGGGACGGCCTTGAAAAACTGTTTTTT. Protein sequence: CSAHRDGLEKLFF.